The 28 T cell receptor beta chains presented below share a single source sample, sequenced in a study of blood T cells in healthy people across ages. Through a sample-barcoded 5' primer and a J-beta primer mix, a second PCR was run for roughly 6 to 12 cycles. Each CDR3 protein is one row after TCRdb ran MiXCR on the 5' RACE reads. The sample contains about 780,000 distinct CDR3 sequences, more than 35% of which appear only once. The sample was blood. These receptors were obtained from a man aged 80 or over in good health.

This sequence joins TRBV9 and TRBJ1-6; D perhaps matches TRBD1 (6 bases). This CDR3 has 14 residues. Trimming removed 3 bases at V and 8 bases at J, with 12 bases between. CDR1 and CDR2 from the germline V gene are SGDLS and YYNGEE. The CDR3 nucleotides read TGTGCCAGCAGCGCGACAGGAGGGTATTCACCCCTCCACTTT. Translating it yields CASSATGGYSPLHF.

This clonotype was observed a handful of times. The gene calls are TRBV5-1 and TRBJ2-7; unclear D gene. The CDR3 extends over 14 amino acids. Per the germline V gene, CDR1 is SGHRS and CDR2 is YFSETQ. Trimming shortened V by 0 bases and J by 0 bases, and 7 bases separated the two germline ends. The CDR3 here is CASSLESASYEQYF. CDR3 sequence (DNA): TGCGCCAGCAGCTTGGAATCAGCCTCCTACGAGCAGTACTTC. Full variable domain (rest looked up from reference TRBV5-1 and TRBJ2-7): KAGVTQTPRYLIKTRGQQVTLSCSPISGHRSVSWYQQTPGQGLQFLFEYFSETQRNKGNFPGRFSGRQFSNSRSEMNVSTLELGDSALYLCASSLESASYEQYFGPGTRLTVT.

The V call is TRBV20-1, the J call TRBJ2-1, with 8 positions matching TRBD1. Germline V gives CDR1 DFQATT, CDR2 SNEGSKA (reference sequence). The CDR3 has 16 amino acids. Trimming took 0 bases from V and 10 from J; bases not matched to a gene: 14. CDR3 protein: CSARDGVRTGKDEQFF. CDR3 nucleotides: TGCAGTGCTAGAGATGGGGTCAGGACAGGGAAGGACGAGCAGTTCTTC.

This clonotype appeared a few times. A junction boundary mismatches the germline segment, possibly from a read error. The chain joins TRBV12-3 or TRBV12-4 to TRBJ2-3, with D possibly being TRBD1 (6 bases). This CDR3 has 14 amino acids. As DNA, the CDR3 is TGTGCCAGCAGTTTGAGGGGGAGCACAGATGCGCAGTATTTT. This gives the protein CASSLRGSTDAQYF.

The rearrangement uses TRBV20-1 and TRBJ2-1; D ambiguous. CDR1 and CDR2 from the germline V gene are DFQATT and SNEGSKA (reference sequence). The V end lost 0 bases, the J end lost 1 base, and 10 bases lay between the germline ends. The CDR3 sequence is 15 residues long. The CDR3 reads CSAREPLDSYNEQFF. CDR3 coding DNA: TGCAGTGCTAGAGAGCCGCTAGATTCCTACAATGAGCAGTTCTTC.

This chain uses TRBV21-1 with TRBJ1-4; the table's D call TRBD1 went unverified against the DNA. TRBV21-1 is listed as a pseudogene. The CDR3 contains 17 residues. As DNA, the CDR3 is TGTGCCAGCAGCGCCCGAGGACAGGGGCGGAAAAATGAAAAACTGTTTTTT. Translating it yields CASSARGQGRKNEKLFF.

The chain uses TRBV5-1 and TRBJ2-1; D unresolved. Germline V gives CDR1 SGHRS, CDR2 YFSETQ. CDR3 length equals 13 residues. Trimming took off 0 bases at V and 6 bases at J, with 7 bases between the two ends. CDR3 amino acids: CASSLAIGNEQFF. The CDR3 DNA is TGCGCCAGCAGCTTGGCGATAGGCAATGAGCAGTTCTTC.

About this clonotype: An end of the junction differs from the germline gene, which may be a read error. The rearrangement joins TRBV5-1 to TRBJ1-1, with a possible D match to TRBD1 (5 bases). The CDR3 has 15 residues. Looked up from germline, CDR1 is SGHRS and CDR2 is YFSETQ. CDR3 sequence (DNA): TGCGCCAGCGGCTTGGGGACGCCGTTGAACACTGAAGCTTTCTTT. Translating it yields CASGLGTPLNTEAFF.

About this clonotype: A junction boundary mismatches the germline segment, possibly from a read error. V and J are TRBV7-2 and TRBJ1-2; 12 nucleotides align to TRBD1. The CDR3 sequence is 17 residues long. The V gene's germline CDR1 is SGHTA and CDR2 FQGNSA. The CDR3 spells CANSLNSGTGGDYGYTF. The CDR3 nucleotides read TGTGCCAACAGCTTAAATTCCGGGACAGGGGGCGACTATGGCTACACCTTC. The whole variable domain, remainder taken from reference TRBV7-2 and TRBJ1-2, is GAGVSQSPSNKVTEKGKDVELRCDPISGHTALYWYRQSLGQGLEFLIYFQGNSAPDKSGLPSDRFSAERTGGSVSTLTIQRTQQEDSAVYLCANSLNSGTGGDYGYTFGSGTRLTVV.

This sequence joins TRBV20-1 and TRBJ2-1; 12 bases match TRBD2. The J call may be mistaken, given a closer DNA end match to TRBJ2-7. Germline CDR1 DFQATT, CDR2 SNEGSKA (reference sequence). The CDR3 has 19 amino acids. As DNA, the CDR3 is TGCAGTGCTAGAGATCGGTTACTAGCGGGAGGAGCGTCCTACAATGAGCAGTACTTC. Translating it yields CSARDRLLAGGASYNEQYF.

Concerning this clonotype: Being one base from a much bigger clone, this may be a read error. V and J are TRBV7-8 and TRBJ2-5, with 7 positions matching TRBD2. The J call may be wrong; the DNA end is better matched by TRBJ2-7. CDR1 SGHVS and CDR2 FQNEAQ come from the germline V gene. The CDR3 has 15 residues. CDR3 region: CAGSSERGGRDEQYF. In DNA, the CDR3 is TGTGCCGGCAGTTCGGAAAGGGGCGGGAGAGACGAGCAGTACTTC.

The chain joins TRBV12-3 or TRBV12-4 to TRBJ1-4; D remains ambiguous. This CDR3 region has 12 residues. With 3 bases removed from V and 8 bases from J, the gap between germline ends came to 7 bases. The CDR3 sequence: CASSFRAEKLFF. The CDR3 DNA reads as TGTGCCAGCAGTTTTCGGGCGGAAAAACTGTTTTTT.

This clonotype was seen ten or more times. The chain joins TRBV29-1 to TRBJ2-1; D ambiguous. CDR3 size: 13 residues. V shed 6 bases and J shed 4 bases, with 13 bases lying between them. Germline lookup yields CDR1 SQVTM and CDR2 ANQGSEA. The CDR3 nucleotides are TGCAGCGTCTCCCCTGCCGCTTACAATGAGCAGTTCTTC. This gives the protein CSVSPAAYNEQFF.

As concerns this clonotype: This may arise from a read error, as a much more abundant clone is one base away. The rearrangement uses TRBV5-1 and TRBJ1-2; TRBD1 might be the D (6 bases). Trimming shortened V by 3 bases and J by 5 bases, and 11 bases separated the two germline ends. The CDR3 runs 13 residues. Germline V gene lookup returns CDR1 SGHRS and CDR2 YFSETQ. Here the CDR3 reads CASSCTGNYGYTF. The CDR3 nucleotides are TGCGCCAGCAGCTGTACAGGGAATTATGGCTACACCTTC.

CDR3 nucleotide sequence: TGTGCCAGCAGGGTCCAGGGGAAGGCAGATACGCAGTATTTT. Protein sequence: CASRVQGKADTQYF. The chain recombines TRBV6-6 with TRBJ2-3, with D tentatively TRBD1 (6 bases). CDR1 MNHNY and CDR2 SVGAGI come from the germline V gene (reference sequence). This CDR3 contains 14 residues. Trimming stripped 6 bases from V and 4 bases from J, with 14 bases between.

This clonotype was counted many times. The chain links TRBV3-1 to TRBJ2-7; perhaps TRBD1 as D (6 bases). This CDR3 has 14 amino acids. Germline V gives CDR1 LGHDT, CDR2 YNNKEL (reference sequence). V was clipped by 1 base and J by 7 bases, with 14 bases between them. This CDR3 is CASSQALQGQEQYF. The CDR3 bases are TGTGCCAGCAGCCAAGCTCTGCAGGGGCAGGAGCAGTACTTC.

CDR3 loop: CASRPTSGVRDTQYF. As DNA, the CDR3 is TGTGCCAGCAGACCTACTAGCGGGGTAAGGGATACGCAGTATTTT. This rearrangement joins TRBV5-5 to TRBJ2-3; 10 nucleotides line up with TRBD2. V was pared by 5 bases and J by 6 bases, with 9 bases of the junction left unmatched. Germline loops: CDR1 SGHKS, CDR2 YYEKEE (reference sequence). CDR3 length: 15 amino acids.

The table lists this clonotype with a few counts. The chain uses TRBV7-2 and TRBJ2-7; TRBD2 agrees at 10 bases. The CDR3 contains 14 residues. After removal of 4 bases from V and 2 bases from J, the junction contained 2 bases not matched to a gene. Germline V gene lookup returns CDR1 SGHTA and CDR2 FQGNSA. The CDR3 here is CASSWSGGAYEQYF. The CDR3 coding sequence is TGTGCCAGCAGCTGGAGCGGGGGGGCCTACGAGCAGTACTTC.

A word on this clonotype: A much larger clone is a single base away; this may be a read error. The V and J genes are TRBV2 and TRBJ1-4; no reliable D call. Germline CDR1 and CDR2: SNHLY and FYNNEI. The CDR3 runs to 15 residues. V was clipped by 3 bases and J by 7 bases, with 15 bases between them. CDR3 sequence reads: CASSEASRTGEKLFF. The CDR3 nucleotides are TGTGCCAGCAGTGAGGCCTCCAGGACGGGTGAAAAACTGTTTTTT.

Only a few counts were recorded for this clonotype. This chain joins TRBV2 and TRBJ2-7, with 12 nucleotides matching TRBD2. This CDR3 is 14 amino acids long. V dropped 5 bases and J dropped 3; count of bases not matched to a gene: 2. Germline CDR1 SNHLY, CDR2 FYNNEI. CDR3 in DNA: TGTGCCAGCAGTCGACTAGCGGGAGACTACGAGCAGTACTTC. Its translation: CASSRLAGDYEQYF.

The J gene is TRBJ2-7, the V gene TRBV27, with D possibly being TRBD1 (5 bases). CDR3 size: 14 residues. The V end was cut by 7 bases, the J end by 3 bases, with 16 bases between. Germline CDR1 is MNHEY and CDR2 is SMNVEV (reference sequence). The CDR3 loop reads CASKSRGSFYEQYF. In nucleotides, the CDR3 is TGTGCCAGCAAGTCTAGGGGATCCTTCTACGAGCAGTACTTC.

V usage is TRBV20-1 and J usage is TRBJ2-1, with D perhaps matching TRBD2 (6 bases). This CDR3 is 13 amino acids long. V dropped 5 bases and J dropped 10 bases, with 18 bases sitting between them. Germline V gives CDR1 DFQATT, CDR2 SNEGSKA (reference sequence). This CDR3 reads CSAWMDPSGEQFF. The CDR3 DNA is TGCAGTGCTTGGATGGACCCAAGCGGGGAGCAGTTCTTC.

A remark on this clonotype: This may stem from a read error, because a much larger clone lies one nucleotide away. The CDR3: CASRYSSTGNEQFF. The CDR3 bases are TGCGCCAGCAGGTACTCATCGACCGGCAATGAGCAGTTCTTC. The chain is built from TRBV5-1 and TRBJ2-1, with D unresolved. This CDR3 spans 14 amino acids. From germline, CDR1 is SGHRS and CDR2 YFSETQ. Trimming shortened V by 5 bases and J by 6 bases, and 15 bases separated the two germline ends.

The rearrangement uses TRBV28 and TRBJ2-4, with 7 nucleotides matching TRBD1. The CDR3 length is 15 residues. Germline V gene lookup returns CDR1 MDHEN and CDR2 SYDVKM. With 2 bases clipped from V and 7 bases from J, the junction kept 8 bases outside the gene matches. The CDR3: CASSLQTGVRNIQYF. CDR3 nucleotide sequence: TGTGCCAGCAGTTTACAAACAGGGGTTCGGAACATTCAGTACTTC.

The chain uses TRBV20-1 and TRBJ2-3, with D maybe TRBD2 (6 bases). This CDR3 comprises 14 residues. CDR1 and CDR2 (germline): DFQATT, SNEGSKA (reference sequence). The germline V and J ends were trimmed by 1 base and 1 base, with 9 bases remaining between them. The CDR3 DNA is TGCAGTGCTAGAGTGGCGGGACGCACAGATACGCAGTATTTT. Translated: CSARVAGRTDTQYF.

This clonotype has only a few counts. CDR3 amino acids: CASSLSGRAWYEQYF. Written as DNA, the CDR3 is TGTGCCAGCAGCTTAAGCGGGAGGGCCTGGTACGAGCAGTACTTC. The chain couples TRBV7-2 to TRBJ2-7, with 10 bases aligning to TRBD2. The V and J ends lost 2 bases and 4 bases, in that order; junction bases with no gene match: 5. Germline lookup yields CDR1 SGHTA and CDR2 FQGNSA. This CDR3 spans 15 amino acids.

This chain links TRBV6-1 with TRBJ2-4; no reliable D call. The J call may be faulty, since TRBJ2-7 better matches the DNA end. The length of the CDR3 is 12 residues. The germline CDR1 and CDR2 sequences are MNHNS and SASEGT. The CDR3, as DNA: TGTGCCAGCAGTGACAGGTTGTGCGAGCAGTACTTC. This sequence encodes CASSDRLCEQYF.

The chain's CDR3 is CASRGRGRDAYNEQFF. In DNA, the CDR3 is TGTGCCAGCAGGGGGAGAGGCAGGGATGCCTACAATGAGCAGTTCTTC. V is TRBV25-1 and J is TRBJ2-1; the D call may be TRBD1 or TRBD2 (5 bases each). Germline V lookup: CDR1 MGHDK, CDR2 SYGVNS. Between the trimmed V and J ends, which lost 6 bases and 2 bases, there was a span of 17 bases. This CDR3 is 16 amino acids long.